Following are 32 T cell receptor beta chains from one sample sequenced in a study of Ad26.COV2.S vaccination and SARS-CoV-2 variants. Assay used: immunoSEQ multiplex PCR; TCRdb lists only in-frame clones, some missing. This table has some 420,000 clones, roughly 90% appearing once. Specified treatment: 15 to 20 received Ad26.COV2.S at low or high dose, single or two shots; a few received placebo; per-sample allocation not given. Sample collection was performed on day 63 after the first vaccine or placebo injection. This material consisted of peripheral blood, taken in a trial of Ad26.COV2.S vaccine versus placebo. All receptors come from a person aged 18-60 years who received the Ad26.COV2.S COVID-19 vaccine or a placebo.

The chain has TRBV20-1 and TRBJ1-2; possibly TRBD1 for D (6 bases). V was pared by 7 bases and J by 4 bases, with 10 bases between. The CDR3 contains 11 residues. In germline, CDR1 is DFQATT, CDR2 SNEGSKA (reference sequence). The CDR3 spells CSVGQPYGYTF. The CDR3 DNA is TGCAGTGTTGGACAGCCCTATGGCTACACCTTC.

This chain connects TRBV11-2 to TRBJ1-5, with 9 bases identical to TRBD1. The V gene end was trimmed by 4 bases and the J gene end by 7 bases; junction bases not matched to a gene: 11. Germline V CDR1 and CDR2: SGHAT, FQNNGV. This CDR3 has 16 amino acids. The CDR3 protein is CASSSNDRGSRQPQHF. The CDR3 bases are TGTGCCAGCAGCTCCAATGACAGGGGGTCACGACAGCCCCAGCATTTT.

The chain combines TRBV2 with TRBJ1-2; unclear D gene. Germline-derived CDR1 and CDR2 are SNHLY and FYNNEI. V shed 7 bases and J shed 4 bases, with 22 bases lying between them. The CDR3 contains 16 residues. The CDR3 coding sequence is TGTGCCAGCAACCTCTCTGGCCCTCGCTGGTCCTATGGCTACACCTTC. This sequence encodes CASNLSGPRWSYGYTF. The full variable domain, with the rest looked up from reference TRBV2 and TRBJ1-2, is EPEVTQTPSHQVTQMGQEVILRCVPISNHLYFYWYRQILGQKVEFLVSFYNNEISEKSEIFDDQFSVERPDGSNFTLKIRSTKLEDSAMYFCASNLSGPRWSYGYTFGSGTRLTVV.

As to this clone: Other DNA sequences within the sample encode an identical CDR3. V usage is TRBV7-2 and J usage is TRBJ1-5; D is undetermined. Germline CDR1 is SGHTA and CDR2 is FQGNSA. This CDR3 is 15 amino acids long. V was pared by 6 bases and J by 0 bases, with 12 bases between. The CDR3 sequence: CASRASRDSNQPQHF. The CDR3 coding sequence is TGTGCCAGCAGAGCCAGCCGGGATAGCAATCAGCCCCAGCATTTT.

J is TRBJ2-7 and V is TRBV3-1 (or the pseudogene TRBV3-2); D might be TRBD1 (5 bases). V was clipped by 4 bases and J by 0 bases, with 7 bases between them. Germline CDR1 is LGHDT and CDR2 is YNNKEL (reference sequence). The CDR3 spans 13 residues. The CDR3: CASSLDSSYEQYF. In DNA, the CDR3 is TGTGCCAGCAGCCTTGACAGCTCCTACGAGCAGTACTTC.

This clone was observed a few times. The chain joins TRBV27 to TRBJ2-3, with 14 bases aligning to TRBD2. Germline V gene lookup returns CDR1 MNHEY and CDR2 SMNVEV (reference sequence). J lost 1 base, V lost 6 bases, and 12 bases had no gene match. This CDR3 is 19 amino acids long. In nucleotides, the CDR3 is TGTGCCAGCAGCTATTCGGGACTAGCGGGGGAGCCCCGCACAGATACGCAGTATTTT. Protein sequence: CASSYSGLAGEPRTDTQYF.

The rearrangement links TRBV19 to TRBJ1-6; 8 nucleotides agree with TRBD1. The V gene's germline CDR1 is LNHDA and CDR2 SQIVND (reference sequence). The CDR3 is 17 amino acids. Trimming cost V 5 bases and J 9 bases; bases outside gene matches: 15. The DNA of the CDR3 is TGTGCCAGTAGTCGAAGGACAGGGCCCTATGATGGTTCACCCCTCCACTTT. This translates into CASSRRTGPYDGSPLHF.

The rearrangement links TRBV6-5 to TRBJ1-6; D is possibly TRBD1 (6 bases). This CDR3 contains 15 residues. Germline V gives CDR1 MNHEY, CDR2 SVGAGI. Trimming removed 6 bases from V and 8 bases from J, with 17 bases in between. The CDR3: CASRPGNPGDSPLHF. CDR3 sequence (DNA): TGTGCCAGCAGGCCCGGCAACCCAGGGGATTCACCCCTCCACTTT.

As for this clone: The identical CDR3 is also encoded by other nucleotide sequences in the sample. The chain carries TRBV24-1 and TRBJ1-5, with TRBD1 as a possible D gene (5 bases). The V gene lost 4 bases and the J gene lost 0 bases, with 9 bases spanning the gap. The CDR3 contains 15 residues. Germline V gene data show CDR1 as KGHDR and CDR2 as SFDVKD. CDR3 nucleotides: TGTGCCACCAGTGAGGGGGGTTATAGCAATCAGCCCCAGCATTTT. Its translation: CATSEGGYSNQPQHF.

This rearrangement joins TRBV19 to TRBJ1-3; weak D call: TRBD1 (6 bases). Germline V lookup: CDR1 LNHDA, CDR2 SQIVND (reference sequence). V lost 2 bases and J lost 0, with 14 bases in between. The CDR3 has 17 residues. The CDR3 DNA reads as TGTGCCAGTAGTATATCTGGGGGGCAGAACTCTGGAAACACCATATATTTT. Its protein product is CASSISGGQNSGNTIYF.

The chain couples TRBV30 to TRBJ2-7, with 9 bases that match TRBD1. Germline loops: CDR1 GTSNPN, CDR2 SVGIG (reference sequence). The CDR3 length is 15 residues. J lost 3 bases, V lost 1 base, and 7 bases had no gene match. The CDR3 reads CAWSEDRGPLYEQYF. CDR3 bases: TGTGCCTGGAGTGAGGACAGGGGACCCCTCTACGAGCAGTACTTC.

This chain uses TRBV6-2 or TRBV6-3 with TRBJ2-1, with 9 bases aligning to TRBD2. The CDR3 is 17 amino acids. Germline-derived CDR1 and CDR2 are MNHEY and SVGEGT. The trim removed 0 bases at V and 2 bases at J, leaving 5 bases unmatched. CDR3 amino acids: CASSYSIAGVTYNEQFF. DNA of the CDR3: TGTGCCAGCAGTTACTCCATAGCGGGGGTTACCTACAATGAGCAGTTCTTC.

The chain has TRBV4-3 and TRBJ1-6; D unresolved. Germline V lookup: CDR1 LGHNA, CDR2 YSLEER. This CDR3 is built from 15 residues. Deletions cut 1 base from V and 9 bases from J, with 13 bases between. CDR3 region: CASSQVHGASSPLHF. As DNA, the CDR3 is TGCGCCAGCAGCCAAGTCCATGGCGCAAGTTCACCCCTCCACTTT.

The chain employs TRBV5-1 and TRBJ2-3; D is unresolved. From germline, CDR1 is SGHRS and CDR2 YFSETQ. This CDR3 spans 14 amino acids. The V and J ends lost 0 bases and 5 bases respectively, with 10 bases between them. This chain's CDR3 is CASSLDGSRDTQYF. Here the CDR3 DNA reads TGCGCCAGCAGCTTGGATGGCAGTAGAGATACGCAGTATTTT. The entire variable domain, with the rest obtained from reference TRBV5-1 and TRBJ2-3, is as follows: KAGVTQTPRYLIKTRGQQVTLSCSPISGHRSVSWYQQTPGQGLQFLFEYFSETQRNKGNFPGRFSGRQFSNSRSEMNVSTLELGDSALYLCASSLDGSRDTQYFGPGTRLTVL.

V gene TRBV10-3 combines with J gene TRBJ2-7; a possible D gene is TRBD1 (5 bases). Trimming pared 2 bases from V and 5 bases from J, leaving 13 bases between. The CDR3 consists of 14 residues. Germline V lookup: CDR1 ENHRY, CDR2 SYGVKD. CDR3 sequence: CAISERQGIDEQYF. The CDR3 nucleotides read TGTGCCATCAGTGAGCGGCAGGGTATCGACGAGCAGTACTTC.

This chain uses TRBV13 with TRBJ2-7; D gene uncertain. The CDR3 spans 12 residues. Germline-derived CDR1 and CDR2 are PRHDT and FYEKMQ (reference sequence). Trimming left V 4 bases short and J 5 bases short, with 9 bases between. As DNA, the CDR3 is TGTGCCAGCAGCTCCCTTTCGGACGAGCAGTACTTC. It encodes CASSSLSDEQYF.

This sequence joins TRBV28 and TRBJ2-7; D is undetermined. V lost 2 bases and J lost 7, with 18 bases in between. The germline V gene encodes CDR1 MDHEN and CDR2 SYDVKM. This CDR3 spans 15 amino acids. CDR3 residues: CASSLVQRTTVEQYF. The CDR3 DNA is TGTGCCAGCAGTTTAGTTCAGCGAACTACGGTTGAGCAGTACTTC.

The rearrangement links TRBV24-1 to TRBJ2-3; D is uncertain. The V end was cut by 1 base, the J end by 3 bases, with 4 bases between. CDR3 size: 13 residues. Germline lookup yields CDR1 KGHDR and CDR2 SFDVKD. The CDR3 here is CATSDFGTDTQYF. In nucleotides, the CDR3 is TGTGCCACCAGTGATTTTGGAACAGATACGCAGTATTTT.

CDR3 in amino acids: CASSWGLGYSPLHF. CDR3 nucleotide sequence: TGTGCCAGCAGCTGGGGCCTCGGGTATTCACCCCTCCACTTT. This sequence joins TRBV7-2 and TRBJ1-6, with a possible D match to TRBD1 (5 bases). This CDR3 has 14 residues. Trimming pared 4 bases from V and 8 bases from J, leaving 12 bases between. Germline assignment: CDR1 SGHTA and CDR2 FQGNSA.

This chain joins TRBV6-4 and TRBJ1-4; D is undetermined. The CDR3 has 14 amino acids. V lost 5 bases and J 8 bases, leaving 15 bases between the germline ends. From germline, CDR1 is MRHNA and CDR2 SNTAGT. The CDR3 DNA reads TGTGCCAGCAGTCTTGAAGGAGGGCACGAAAAACTGTTTTTT. Residues: CASSLEGGHEKLFF.

This clone was seen just once. The chain links TRBV28 to TRBJ1-4, with 7 bases matching TRBD1. Germline V CDR1 and CDR2: MDHEN, SYDVKM. V was clipped by 6 bases and J by 0 bases; unmatched bases: 10. The CDR3 sequence is 17 residues long. Here the CDR3 reads CASRAPGQSSTNEKLFF. CDR3 in DNA: TGTGCCAGCAGAGCTCCGGGACAGTCTTCAACTAATGAAAAACTGTTTTTT.

This clone was counted only a few times. The V gene is TRBV11-2, the J gene TRBJ1-5; TRBD1 aligns across 7 bases. Trimming cost V 1 base and J 4 bases; bases outside gene matches: 4. CDR3 length: 15 residues. Germline-derived CDR1 and CDR2 are SGHAT and FQNNGV. The CDR3 reads CASSLGTGSNQPQHF. The CDR3 bases are TGTGCCAGCAGCTTAGGGACAGGTAGTAATCAGCCCCAGCATTTT.

This sequence joins TRBV5-5 and TRBJ2-7; D unclear. Germline V gene data show CDR1 as SGHKS and CDR2 as YYEKEE (reference sequence). The CDR3 consists of 13 residues. V was pared by 2 bases and J by 2 bases, with 8 bases between. DNA of the CDR3: TGTGCCAGCAGCTTCAGGCTACCCTACGAGCAGTACTTC. It yields the protein CASSFRLPYEQYF.

The chain joins TRBV2 to TRBJ2-3; D not resolved. V lost 9 bases and J 2 bases, leaving 3 bases between the germline ends. The germline CDR1 and CDR2 sequences are SNHLY and FYNNEI. This CDR3 contains 10 residues. The CDR3 coding sequence is TGTGCCAGACACACAGATACGCAGTATTTT. Translating gives CARHTDTQYF.

This CDR3 reads CASSRGPRAEQYF. The CDR3 DNA reads as TGTGCCAGCAGTCGCGGGCCTCGCGCCGAGCAGTACTTC. The chain joins TRBV6-5 to TRBJ2-7; TRBD2 is a possible D gene (5 bases). The germline V and J ends were trimmed by 5 bases and 6 bases, with 14 bases remaining between them. The V gene's germline CDR1 is MNHEY and CDR2 SVGAGI. This CDR3 comprises 13 residues.

The chain links TRBV7-8 to TRBJ2-7, with 11 bases identical to TRBD2. The CDR3 runs to 15 residues. Germline V lookup: CDR1 SGHVS, CDR2 FQNEAQ. The junction had 7 bases not matched to a gene; V was cut back by 5 bases and J by 4 bases. In DNA, the CDR3 is TGTGCCAGCAGCCTTAGCGGGGGGGGCCTGTACGAGCAGTACTTC. Translating gives CASSLSGGGLYEQYF. Drawing the rest from reference TRBV7-8 and TRBJ2-7, the complete variable domain is GAGVSQSPRYKVAKRGQDVALRCDPISGHVSLFWYQQALGQGPEFLTYFQNEAQLDKSGLPSDRFFAERPEGSVSTLKIQRTQQEDSAVYLCASSLSGGGLYEQYFGPGTRLTVT.

The V and J genes are TRBV29-1 and TRBJ2-1; tentative D call: TRBD2 (5 bases). Trimming took 7 bases from V and 2 from J, leaving 21 bases between them. Germline CDR1 reads SQVTM; CDR2 reads ANQGSEA. CDR3 length: 16 residues. This CDR3 reads CSAVEADSPTYNEQFF. The CDR3 bases are TGCAGCGCCGTTGAAGCGGACTCTCCAACCTACAATGAGCAGTTCTTC.

This chain joins TRBV13 and TRBJ2-7; possibly TRBD2 for D (7 bases). V gave up 5 bases and J gave up 2 bases, with 13 bases separating them. CDR1 PRHDT and CDR2 FYEKMQ come from the germline V gene (reference sequence). The CDR3 extends over 14 amino acids. The CDR3 protein is CASSPYGGPYEQYF. The DNA for the CDR3 is TGTGCCAGCAGCCCGTACGGGGGGCCCTACGAGCAGTACTTC.

The chain employs TRBV15 and TRBJ1-3, with D perhaps TRBD1 (5 bases). Trimming took off 6 bases at V and 4 bases at J, with 7 bases between the two ends. In germline, CDR1 is LNHNV, CDR2 YYDKDF (reference sequence). The CDR3 loop spans 12 amino acids. Here the CDR3 DNA reads TGTGCCACCAGGGGGGAAGGAAACACCATATATTTT. Amino acids: CATRGEGNTIYF.

The gene calls are TRBV5-4 and TRBJ2-2; D gene unclear. V was pared by 4 bases and J by 1 base, with 2 bases between. CDR1 and CDR2 (germline): SGHNT, YYREEE (reference sequence). The CDR3 has 12 amino acids. In nucleotides, the CDR3 is TGTGCCAGCAGCCAGAACACCGGGGAGCTGTTTTTT. Protein sequence: CASSQNTGELFF.

The rearrangement uses TRBV3-1 (or the pseudogene TRBV3-2) and TRBJ2-7, with 9 bases matching TRBD1. The CDR3 runs 15 residues. V dropped 6 bases and J dropped 5; count of bases not matched to a gene: 11. From germline, CDR1 is LGHDT and CDR2 YNNKEL (reference sequence). This CDR3 reads CASRPPGQGKNEQYF. Here the CDR3 DNA reads TGTGCCAGCAGACCTCCGGGACAGGGAAAGAACGAGCAGTACTTC.

V is TRBV15 and J is TRBJ2-7; D tentatively reads TRBD1 or TRBD2 (5 bases each). Germline CDR1 and CDR2: LNHNV and YYDKDF (reference sequence). The CDR3 sequence is 14 residues long. V lost 0 bases, J lost 5 bases, and 11 bases lay in between. The CDR3 reads CATSRDPGSNEQYF. CDR3 DNA: TGTGCCACCAGCAGAGATCCAGGGAGTAACGAGCAGTACTTC.